This entry lists 27 T cell receptor beta chains sequenced from one sample in a study of blood T cell repertoires in COVID-19. The protocol was immunoSEQ multiplex PCR, while the TCRdb copy is restricted to in-frame clones and leaves out a portion. The repertoire holds about 170,000 clones, about 82% seen once, with approximately 8% in the top ten. Sequencing was done on a sample of peripheral blood. All receptors come from a woman of 80 years or more with COVID-19, enrolled during active disease.

This chain's CDR3 is CATSRGGGRGANEKLFF. The CDR3 nucleotides are TGTGCCACCAGCCGGGGTGGAGGGAGGGGAGCTAATGAAAAACTGTTTTTT. The chain links TRBV15 to TRBJ1-4, with D perhaps TRBD1 (5 bases). Per germline, CDR1 LNHNV and CDR2 YYDKDF (reference sequence). Trimming pared 5 bases from V and 3 bases from J, leaving 19 bases between. This CDR3 has 17 residues.

J is TRBJ2-3 and V is TRBV5-1; 8 nucleotides match TRBD1. The CDR3 is made up of 15 amino acids. CDR1 and CDR2 from the germline V gene are SGHRS and YFSETQ. Trimming took 3 bases from V and 6 from J; bases not matched to a gene: 9. CDR3 nucleotides: TGCGCCAGCAGCTCGGCCGGGACAGGATGGGATACGCAGTATTTT. It specifies CASSSAGTGWDTQYF.

V gene TRBV7-3 combines with J gene TRBJ1-1, with no clear D. This CDR3 region has 13 residues. V was pared by 2 bases and J by 1 base, with 5 bases between. Germline CDR1 and CDR2: SGHTA and FQGTGA. The DNA for the CDR3 is TGTGCCAGCAGCTTAGAGCGGAACACTGAAGCTTTCTTT. Its translation is CASSLERNTEAFF.

The chain couples TRBV12-3 or TRBV12-4 to TRBJ2-1; 8 bases align to TRBD1. There are 12 residues in the CDR3. J was trimmed by 9 bases and V by 4 bases; bases with no gene match: 2. In nucleotides, the CDR3 is TGTGCCAGCAGTTCACAGGGGGGTGAGCAGTTCTTC. Translation: CASSSQGGEQFF.

This clone was seen a few times. This chain connects TRBV5-1 to TRBJ1-4, with D tentatively TRBD1 (5 bases). Trimming took 4 bases from V and 7 from J, leaving 17 bases between them. The CDR3 runs 15 residues. CDR1 and CDR2 (germline): SGHRS, YFSETQ. The CDR3 nucleotides are TGCGCCAGCAGCCCCTCGGGACTCGCCGGTGAAAAACTGTTTTTT. Its protein product is CASSPSGLAGEKLFF.

The rearrangement uses TRBV5-4 and TRBJ2-2, with 15 bases matching TRBD2. The CDR3 loop spans 17 amino acids. Germline V gene data show CDR1 as SGHNT and CDR2 as YYREEE (reference sequence). The junction had 5 bases not matched to a gene; V was cut back by 1 base and J by 7 bases. In nucleotides, the CDR3 is TGTGCCAGCAGCTTGTCACCGGGACTAGCGGGAGGCGGGGAGCTGTTTTTT. As protein: CASSLSPGLAGGGELFF.

V and J are TRBV21-1 and TRBJ2-2; the D call TRBD2 from the table was never checked on the DNA. TRBV21-1 is deemed a pseudogene. The CDR3 loop spans 19 amino acids. The DNA for the CDR3 is TGTGCCAGCCCCAACGAGCTTTGGCTAGCGGGAGTGTCTTCCGGAGAGCTGTTTTTT. This encodes CASPNELWLAGVSSGELFF.

This chain links TRBV10-3 with TRBJ2-1, with TRBD2 matching 12 bases. V trimming: 1 base; J trimming: 4 bases; junction bases outside the gene matches: 5. Germline loops: CDR1 ENHRY, CDR2 SYGVKD. CDR3 length: 17 amino acids. CDR3 bases: TGTGCCATCAGTGAGTTGGCTAGCGGGGGGGTTTACAATGAGCAGTTCTTC. Its protein is CAISELASGGVYNEQFF.

The V and J genes are TRBV19 and TRBJ2-5; possible D gene TRBD1, 5 bases. This CDR3 is built from 15 residues. The germline V and J ends were trimmed by 5 bases and 4 bases, with 17 bases remaining between them. Germline V CDR1 and CDR2: LNHDA, SQIVND (reference sequence). CDR3 nucleotide sequence: TGTGCCAGTAGTCCACAGGACCTCCCGGGAGAGACCCAGTACTTC. It specifies CASSPQDLPGETQYF. The full variable domain, completed using reference TRBV19 and TRBJ2-5, is DGGITQSPKYLFRKEGQNVTLSCEQNLNHDAMYWYRQDPGQGLRLIYYSQIVNDFQKGDIAEGYSVSREKKESFPLTVTSAQKNPTAFYLCASSPQDLPGETQYFGPGTRLLVL.

The chain joins TRBV2 to TRBJ2-1; maybe TRBD2 (5 bases). The CDR3 has 15 residues. The V end was cut by 6 bases, the J end by 0 bases, with 12 bases between. Germline assignment: CDR1 SNHLY and CDR2 FYNNEI. The CDR3 DNA is TGTGCCAGCAGCACACTAGGAGTCTCCTACAATGAGCAGTTCTTC. As protein: CASSTLGVSYNEQFF. Full variable domain (remainder filled in from reference TRBV2 and TRBJ2-1): EPEVTQTPSHQVTQMGQEVILRCVPISNHLYFYWYRQILGQKVEFLVSFYNNEISEKSEIFDDQFSVERPDGSNFTLKIRSTKLEDSAMYFCASSTLGVSYNEQFFGPGTRLTVL.

V gene TRBV7-9 combines with J gene TRBJ1-1; 7 bases agree with TRBD1. The J segment lost 5 bases and the V segment lost 8 bases, leaving 8 bases of the junction unmatched. This CDR3 spans 13 amino acids. Germline CDR1 and CDR2: SEHNR and FQNEAQ (reference sequence). For the CDR3, the DNA is TGTGCCAGCCATCAAGCAGGGGGTACTGAAGCTTTCTTT. Translating it yields CASHQAGGTEAFF.

This clone was seen a single time. The chain has TRBV28 and TRBJ2-5, with 8 nucleotides matching TRBD2. CDR3 length equals 14 residues. Per the germline V gene, CDR1 is MDHEN and CDR2 is SYDVKM. The junction had 3 bases not matched to a gene; V was cut back by 5 bases and J by 1 base. Here the CDR3 reads CASSLSGTQETQYF. The CDR3 nucleotides read TGTGCCAGCAGTCTTAGCGGGACCCAAGAGACCCAGTACTTC. Filled out from reference TRBV28 and TRBJ2-5, the complete variable domain reads DVKVTQSSRYLVKRTGEKVFLECVQDMDHENMFWYRQDPGLGLRLIYFSYDVKMKEKGDIPEGYSVSREKKERFSLILESASTNQTSMYLCASSLSGTQETQYFGPGTRLLVL.

The chain employs TRBV7-8 and TRBJ2-7, with D possibly being TRBD2 (6 bases). Deletions cut 2 bases from V and 3 bases from J, with 8 bases between. Germline CDR1 SGHVS, CDR2 FQNEAQ. The CDR3 covers 13 residues. CDR3: CASSLPGDYEQYF. The CDR3, as DNA: TGTGCCAGCAGCTTACCGGGGGACTACGAGCAGTACTTC.

This chain joins TRBV5-8 and TRBJ1-2, with 8 bases fitting TRBD1. CDR3 length: 13 residues. V lost 4 bases to trimming and J lost 8 bases; unmatched junction nucleotides: 7. Germline CDR1 is SGHTS and CDR2 is YDEGEE. This chain's CDR3 is CASSVQGVRGYTF. The CDR3 DNA sequence: TGTGCCAGCAGCGTACAGGGGGTGCGGGGCTACACCTTC.

The J gene is TRBJ1-2, the V gene TRBV28; 9 bases map to TRBD1. Germline trimming cut 6 bases from V and 0 bases from J; bases unmatched to any gene: 8. From germline, CDR1 is MDHEN and CDR2 SYDVKM. This CDR3 region has 16 residues. CDR3 loop: CASSRPGQGSNYGYTF. CDR3 in DNA: TGTGCCAGCAGCCGACCGGGACAGGGTTCTAACTATGGCTACACCTTC.

The rearrangement links TRBV5-1 to TRBJ1-1; 9 nucleotides line up with TRBD1. Germline CDR1 and CDR2: SGHRS and YFSETQ. The CDR3 contains 17 residues. The trim removed 0 bases at V and 8 bases at J, leaving 14 bases unmatched. The CDR3 spells CASSLDGQQGALGEAFF. The DNA of the CDR3 is TGCGCCAGCAGCTTGGATGGTCAACAGGGGGCCTTGGGAGAAGCTTTCTTT.

This chain links TRBV4-1 with TRBJ2-1, with a weak D call TRBD1 (5 bases). Trimming removed 3 bases at V and 4 bases at J, with 10 bases between. There are 14 residues in the CDR3. Germline values: CDR1 MGHRA, CDR2 YSYEKL. CDR3 nucleotides: TGCGCCAGCAGCCACAACAGGCTTTACAATGAGCAGTTCTTC. Translation: CASSHNRLYNEQFF.

This rearrangement joins TRBV5-4 to TRBJ1-3, with TRBD1 as a possible D gene (6 bases). From germline, CDR1 is SGHNT and CDR2 YYREEE (reference sequence). V lost 5 bases, J lost 0 bases, and 15 bases lay in between. There are 16 residues in the CDR3. Here the CDR3 DNA reads TGTGCCAGCAGGATATCCGGGACACCCTCTGGAAACACCATATATTTT. It codes for CASRISGTPSGNTIYF. The full variable domain, its missing parts supplied by reference TRBV5-4 and TRBJ1-3, is ETGVTQSPTHLIKTRGQQVTLRCSSQSGHNTVSWYQQALGQGPQFIFQYYREEENGRGNFPPRFSGLQFPNYSSELNVNALELDDSALYLCASRISGTPSGNTIYFGEGSWLTVV.

The chain recombines TRBV5-1 with TRBJ1-2; TRBD1 agrees at 10 bases. There are 14 residues in the CDR3. The germline gives CDR1 SGHRS, CDR2 YFSETQ. Unmatched junction bases numbered 9, after V lost 7 bases and J lost 6 bases. CDR3: CASGGTGELNGYTF. The CDR3 bases are TGCGCCAGCGGGGGGACAGGGGAGTTAAATGGCTACACCTTC.

The gene calls are TRBV29-1 and TRBJ1-1; TRBD1 might be the D (6 bases). CDR1 is SQVTM and CDR2 is ANQGSEA in the germline V gene. This CDR3 has 11 amino acids. V dropped 6 bases and J dropped 2 bases, with 7 bases sitting between them. In DNA, the CDR3 is TGCAGCGTGGGGACAAACACTGAAGCTTTCTTT. It codes for CSVGTNTEAFF.

The chain combines TRBV2 with TRBJ2-7, with D unclear. This CDR3 spans 12 amino acids. The germline V gene encodes CDR1 SNHLY and CDR2 FYNNEI. Between the trimmed V and J ends, which lost 5 bases and 4 bases, there was a span of 9 bases. This chain's CDR3 is CASSSLQYEQYF. The DNA of the CDR3 is TGTGCCAGCAGTTCCTTACAGTACGAGCAGTACTTC.

CDR3 loop: CASSPLQGTDKQYF. The DNA of the CDR3 is TGCGCCAGCAGCCCCCTCCAGGGGACAGATAAGCAGTACTTC. The chain couples TRBV5-1 to TRBJ2-7; 7 positions match TRBD1. The CDR3 length is 14 residues. CDR1 SGHRS and CDR2 YFSETQ come from the germline V gene. V dropped 4 bases and J dropped 8; count of bases not matched to a gene: 12.

This chain uses TRBV7-6 with TRBJ1-2; 7 bases match TRBD1. Germline-derived CDR1 and CDR2 are SGHVS and FNYEAQ. The CDR3 contains 20 residues. Germline trimming cut 1 base from V and 0 bases from J; bases unmatched to any gene: 17. The CDR3 DNA reads as TGTGCCAGCAGCTTAGAAGGGCGGGGACAGAGATTCAACTCTAACTATGGCTACACCTTC. This codes for CASSLEGRGQRFNSNYGYTF.

The J gene is TRBJ1-3, the V gene TRBV2; D is unresolved. Per germline, CDR1 SNHLY and CDR2 FYNNEI. The CDR3 loop spans 15 amino acids. The V gene lost 2 bases and the J gene lost 3 bases, with 11 bases spanning the gap. In nucleotides, the CDR3 is TGTGCCAGCAGTGAATCGTATCTTATTGGAAACACCATATATTTT. Encoded protein: CASSESYLIGNTIYF.

The V gene is TRBV6-5, the J gene TRBJ1-5; 7 bases fit TRBD1. Germline V gene lookup returns CDR1 MNHEY and CDR2 SVGAGI. CDR3 length equals 14 residues. V was pared by 7 bases and J by 6 bases, with 9 bases of the junction left unmatched. The DNA of the CDR3 is TGTGCCAGCACCCCCGGGGCAGGGGGTCAGCCCCAGCATTTT. The encoded protein is CASTPGAGGQPQHF.

V gene TRBV6-5 combines with J gene TRBJ2-1, with 7 bases lining up with TRBD1. CDR3 size: 15 residues. Germline trimming cut 5 bases from V and 9 bases from J; bases unmatched to any gene: 13. Germline CDR1 reads MNHEY; CDR2 reads SVGAGI. The chain's CDR3 is CASSPSRLPGGEQFF. The CDR3 DNA follows: TGTGCCAGCAGTCCCTCTCGGCTACCAGGGGGTGAGCAGTTCTTC.

This chain links TRBV19 with TRBJ1-2; D ambiguous. Germline values: CDR1 LNHDA, CDR2 SQIVND (reference sequence). V lost 5 bases to trimming and J lost 7 bases, with 17 bases between them. This CDR3 region has 14 residues. Written as DNA, the CDR3 is TGTGCCAGTAGTCTAGGCTTCCTCTCCGGTGGCTACACCTTC. Translating it yields CASSLGFLSGGYTF.